This is a list of T cell receptor beta chains from one sample in a study of T cells in narcolepsy. Profiling relied on immunoSEQ multiplex PCR, and the TCRdb table lists in-frame clones only, not all of them. The sample records around 26,000 clones, 70% to 90% being singletons. Sequencing used CD45RA- memory CD4+ T cells from PBMCs. The receptors come from a human donor with narcolepsy. Both conserved end residues are part of each CDR3. D genes are given only for firm matches. Size tells how often a clone was seen (once, few, many) or the class of an expanded clone, and some rows leave it out.

TRBV7-2,TRBD2,-,15,TRBJ2-7,TGTGCCAGCAGCTTATTAGGACTAGCCACCTACGAGCAGTACTTC,CASSLLGLATYEQYF
TRBV4-1,-,-,13,TRBJ1-4,TGCGCCAGCAGCCAAGTGCGGGGTGAAAAACTGTTTTTT,CASSQVRGEKLFF
TRBV28,-,-,14,TRBJ1-5,TGTGCCAGCAGCCTAACAGGGTCCCATCAGCCCCAGCATTTT,CASSLTGSHQPQHF
TRBV27,-,-,15,TRBJ2-7,TGTGCCAGCAGTTCTCACGGAACCCTTCCCTACGAGCAGTACTTC,CASSSHGTLPYEQYF
TRBV7-2,-,-,15,TRBJ2-7,TGTGCCAGCAGCTTAAAAACCGACAGCTTCTACGAGCAGTACTTC,CASSLKTDSFYEQYF
TRBV6-1,TRBD2,-,15,TRBJ2-7,TGTGCCAGCAAAGAAGGCGGGAGTGGTTCCGGCGAGCAGTACTTC,CASKEGGSGSGEQYF
TRBV6-1,TRBD2,-,15,TRBJ2-5,TGTGCCACGGCATTAGCGGGAGTGGTCGGGGAGACCCAGTACTTC,CATALAGVVGETQYF
TRBV4-2,-,once,14,TRBJ1-4,TGTGCCAGCAGCCAAGCCCGAAATGAGGGGAAACTGTTTTTT,CASSQARNEGKLFF
TRBV11-2,-,-,15,TRBJ2-3,TGTGCCAGCAGCTTAGATATCCTAGTTGGAGATACGCAGTATTTT,CASSLDILVGDTQYF
TRBV29-1,-,once,15,TRBJ2-2,TGCAGCGCTTCCAGCCTTGCAACCCACACCGGGGAGCTGTTTTTT,CSASSLATHTGELFF
TRBV2,-,-,11,TRBJ2-5,TGTGCCAGGTCCGCGGCGGAGACCCAGTACTTC,CARSAAETQYF
TRBV23-1,-,-,15,TRBJ2-1,TGCGCCAGCAGTCAATTCGCGACAGTAAACAATGAGCAGTTCTTC,CASSQFATVNNEQFF
TRBV6-1,TRBD2,-,15,TRBJ2-3,TGTGCCAGCATCCCTAGCGGGAGGGTCGCAGATACGCAGTATTTT,CASIPSGRVADTQYF
TRBV6-1,-,-,11,TRBJ1-2,TGTGCCAGCGGGACAAACTATGGCTACACCTTC,CASGTNYGYTF
TRBV11-2,-,-,14,TRBJ2-3,TGTGCCAGCAGCTTAGATCGTTGGGGGGATACGCAGTATTTT,CASSLDRWGDTQYF
TRBV5-1,TRBD1,once,15,TRBJ2-7,TGCGCCAGCAGCCTTCAAGGGACAGGGGTTGGCGAGCAGTACTTC,CASSLQGTGVGEQYF
TRBV19,-,-,17,TRBJ1-5,TGTGCCAGTAGTACCGCCCGGGCAGGTAGGCCCAATCAGCCCCAGCATTTT,CASSTARAGRPNQPQHF